This TCR beta chain was documented in a study of CD8 T cells in Susac syndrome. CD8+ and CD4+ T cells taken from blood had their TCR beta sequenced. Random hexamers primed reverse transcription of about 0.5 to 1 ug RNA. One entry per CDR3 protein results from TCRdb running MiXCR on the immunoSEQ multiplex PCR reads. The table records some 120,000 distinct CDR3 sequences, around 94% of them present only once. The TCR originated in a human donor in good health. Sequencing input: CD4+ T cells from PBMCs.

The CDR3 spells CASSQGLGQGGDEQFF. As DNA, the CDR3 is TGTGCCAGCAGCCAAGGTCTCGGACAGGGGGGGGATGAGCAGTTCTTC. V is TRBV3-1 and J is TRBJ2-1; TRBD1 matches 10 bases. The CDR3 covers 16 residues. With V trimmed by 1 base and J by 8 bases, 8 bases remained unmatched. CDR1 and CDR2 from the germline V gene are LGHDT and YNNKEL (reference sequence).